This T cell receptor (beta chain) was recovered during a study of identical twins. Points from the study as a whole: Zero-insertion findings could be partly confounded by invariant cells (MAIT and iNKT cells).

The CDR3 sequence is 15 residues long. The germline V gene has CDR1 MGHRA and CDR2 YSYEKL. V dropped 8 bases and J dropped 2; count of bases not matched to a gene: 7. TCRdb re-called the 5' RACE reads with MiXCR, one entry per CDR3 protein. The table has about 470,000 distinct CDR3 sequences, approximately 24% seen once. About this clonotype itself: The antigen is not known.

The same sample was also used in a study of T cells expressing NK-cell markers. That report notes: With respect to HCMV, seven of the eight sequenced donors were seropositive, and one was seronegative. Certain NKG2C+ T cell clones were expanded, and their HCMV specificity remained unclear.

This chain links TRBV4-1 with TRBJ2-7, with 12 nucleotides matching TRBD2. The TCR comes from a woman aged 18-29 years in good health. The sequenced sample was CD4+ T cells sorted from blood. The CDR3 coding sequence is TGCGCCAGCTCCGTCCGGACTAGCGGGGCCTACGAGCAGTACTTC. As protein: CASSVRTSGAYEQYF.